One sample yielded the 25 T cell receptor beta chains listed below, sequenced in a study of T cells in Graves' hyperthyroidism and ophthalmopathy. Amplified regions were TCR beta CDR3 sequences from RNA transcripts. The HTBI primer set was used in a first-round RT-PCR of the TCR CDR3. From the multiplex PCR reads, TCRdb called clonotypes with MiXCR, one entry per CDR3 protein. The profile shows hundreds of thousands of distinct CDR3 sequences, 15% to 20% of them singletons. Sequenced sample: blood. The receptors derive from a woman under 30 with Graves' hyperthyroidism.

The rearrangement joins TRBV18 to TRBJ2-7, with 12 bases identical to TRBD1. The ends lost 2 bases at V and 4 bases at J; junction bases unmatched: 6. Germline values: CDR1 KGHSH, CDR2 LQKENI. The CDR3 loop spans 16 amino acids. The CDR3 sequence is CASSPRGTGGIYEQYF. The CDR3 coding sequence is TGTGCCAGCTCACCAAGAGGGACAGGGGGCATATACGAGCAGTACTTC.

This clonotype was seen many times. The J gene is TRBJ1-2, the V gene TRBV6-1; 9 nucleotides agree with TRBD1. Germline values: CDR1 MNHNS, CDR2 SASEGT. Trimming cost V 0 bases and J 5 bases; bases outside gene matches: 1. CDR3 size: 14 residues. CDR3 amino acids: CASSEAGTGYGYTF. In DNA form, the CDR3 reads TGTGCCAGCAGTGAAGCTGGGACAGGGTATGGCTACACCTTC.

This clonotype was counted ten times or more. The CDR3 coding sequence is TGTGCCAGCAGCTCCGGTCCGGGACAGCGCGGGGGCACTGAAGCTTTCTTT. Protein: CASSSGPGQRGGTEAFF. This sequence joins TRBV11-2 and TRBJ1-1, with 7 bases identical to TRBD1. Trimming took 4 bases from V and 4 from J; bases not matched to a gene: 15. Germline V CDR1 and CDR2: SGHAT, FQNNGV. This CDR3 region has 17 residues.

The table lists this clonotype with many counts. This chain connects TRBV2 to TRBJ1-5; D is perhaps TRBD1 (6 bases). Trimming removed 2 bases from V and 3 bases from J, with 8 bases in between. Germline V gene lookup returns CDR1 SNHLY and CDR2 FYNNEI. This CDR3 has 14 amino acids. The DNA for the CDR3 is TGTGCCAGCAGTGAAACAGGGACCAATCAGCCCCAGCATTTT. This gives the protein CASSETGTNQPQHF.

About this clonotype itself: Germline is not matched at one junction end, which may reflect a read error. As DNA, the CDR3 is TGTGCCAGCAGTGAGTCAGGGTCTCCTGGGGCCAACGTCCTGACTTTC. This codes for CASSESGSPGANVLTF. This chain links TRBV10-3 with TRBJ2-6; D may be TRBD1 (5 bases). Germline CDR1 reads ENHRY; CDR2 reads SYGVKD. This CDR3 contains 16 residues.

This clonotype was detected ten times or more. V gene TRBV9 combines with J gene TRBJ1-1, with a tentative D call TRBD1 (5 bases). This CDR3 has 15 residues. V lost 2 bases and J lost 3, with 14 bases in between. CDR1 and CDR2 (germline): SGDLS, YYNGEE. CDR3 in DNA: TGTGCCAGCAGCGTGATGGGGGGGGTAGACACTGAAGCTTTCTTT. Translation: CASSVMGGVDTEAFF.

This clonotype was counted many times. The chain combines TRBV12-3 or TRBV12-4 with TRBJ1-1; D ambiguous. The V and J ends lost 5 bases and 11 bases respectively, with 27 bases between them. This CDR3 is 16 amino acids long. In nucleotides, the CDR3 is TGTGCCAGCAGTACCCTAAAGAGAGGGCAAACTCTCAGGGCTTTCTTT. Protein: CASSTLKRGQTLRAFF.

There are many counts of this clonotype. The J gene is TRBJ1-1, the V gene TRBV27; D is unresolved. Trimming stripped 0 bases from V and 11 bases from J, with 13 bases between. The CDR3 covers 13 residues. CDR1 and CDR2 from the germline V gene are MNHEY and SMNVEV (reference sequence). CDR3 sequence (DNA): TGTGCCAGCAGTTTATCAGGGAACGGGAGGGCTTTCTTT. Translating gives CASSLSGNGRAFF.

The rearrangement joins TRBV5-6 to TRBJ1-2; TRBD1 matches at 10 bases. Per the germline V gene, CDR1 is SGHDT and CDR2 is YYEEEE. J lost 8 bases, V lost 5 bases, and 15 bases had no gene match. CDR3 length: 16 amino acids. The chain's CDR3 is CASSPGFGTGVRGYTF. The CDR3 DNA follows: TGTGCCAGCAGTCCCGGTTTCGGGACAGGGGTGAGAGGCTACACCTTC.

This clonotype was counted at least ten times. This rearrangement joins TRBV6-1 to TRBJ2-7; 16 bases match TRBD2. CDR3 length: 15 amino acids. The V gene end was trimmed by 7 bases and the J gene end by 2 bases; junction bases not matched to a gene: 2. Germline values: CDR1 MNHNS, CDR2 SASEGT. The chain's CDR3 is CASTGLAGGAYEQYF. In nucleotides, the CDR3 is TGTGCCAGCACGGGACTAGCGGGGGGGGCCTACGAGCAGTACTTC.

This clonotype came up a few times. This chain joins TRBV28 and TRBJ2-5; 7 bases align to TRBD2. The CDR3 runs to 11 residues. Germline CDR1 MDHEN, CDR2 SYDVKM. V lost 9 bases to trimming and J lost 7 bases; unmatched junction nucleotides: 5. CDR3 bases: TGTGCCAGTTGGGGGGGGGGGACCCAGTACTTC. Amino acids: CASWGGGTQYF.

This clonotype showed up many times. The chain joins TRBV7-2 to TRBJ2-7; D is possibly TRBD1 (6 bases). CDR1 and CDR2 (germline): SGHTA, FQGNSA. Trimming stripped 3 bases from V and 0 bases from J, with 12 bases between. The CDR3 has 15 residues. The CDR3: CASSFQGTSSYEQYF. In DNA, the CDR3 is TGTGCCAGCAGCTTCCAGGGGACCAGCTCCTACGAGCAGTACTTC.

This clonotype was seen repeatedly, ten times or more. V is TRBV30 and J is TRBJ1-2; D possibly corresponds to TRBD1 (5 bases). CDR1 and CDR2 (germline): GTSNPN, SVGIG (reference sequence). V lost 2 bases to trimming and J lost 6 bases, with 13 bases between them. The CDR3 runs to 13 residues. The CDR3 here is CAWSNGWGDGYTF. As DNA, the CDR3 is TGTGCCTGGAGTAACGGATGGGGGGATGGCTACACCTTC.

This chain joins TRBV2 and TRBJ2-2; D gene ambiguous. There are 12 residues in the CDR3. Germline loops: CDR1 SNHLY, CDR2 FYNNEI. Deletions cut 6 bases from V and 6 bases from J, with 8 bases between. The CDR3 region is CASSRLPGELFF. The CDR3 coding sequence is TGTGCCAGCAGCCGCCTTCCCGGGGAGCTGTTTTTT. Looking up the rest from reference TRBV2 and TRBJ2-2 gives the full variable domain: EPEVTQTPSHQVTQMGQEVILRCVPISNHLYFYWYRQILGQKVEFLVSFYNNEISEKSEIFDDQFSVERPDGSNFTLKIRSTKLEDSAMYFCASSRLPGELFFGEGSRLTVL.

This clonotype was counted at least ten times. J is TRBJ1-1 and V is TRBV20-1; 10 bases fit TRBD1. The CDR3 is 14 residues long. Germline V gene lookup returns CDR1 DFQATT and CDR2 SNEGSKA (reference sequence). Trimming took 0 bases from V and 7 from J; bases not matched to a gene: 5. As DNA, the CDR3 is TGCAGTGCTAGAGAACCGGACAGGGGGATTGAAGCTTTCTTT. Translation: CSAREPDRGIEAFF.

The sample holds many counts of this clonotype. This chain uses TRBV10-3 with TRBJ2-5; the D gene is possibly TRBD2 (6 bases). V was cut by 6 bases and J by 4 bases, with 15 bases left in between. Germline-derived CDR1 and CDR2 are ENHRY and SYGVKD. The CDR3 loop spans 14 amino acids. The CDR3 sequence: CAIRDYQVGETQYF. The CDR3 DNA reads TGTGCCATCAGGGACTACCAGGTGGGAGAGACCCAGTACTTC.

The sample holds many counts of this clonotype. V and J are TRBV18 and TRBJ1-1; possible D gene TRBD1, 5 bases. Germline CDR1 and CDR2: KGHSH and LQKENI. The V and J ends lost 3 bases and 0 bases respectively, with 8 bases between them. The CDR3 spans 14 residues. The CDR3 DNA reads as TGTGCCAGCTCACCGGGACCCGTGAACACTGAAGCTTTCTTT. Translated, it gives CASSPGPVNTEAFF. The entire variable domain, with the rest obtained from reference TRBV18 and TRBJ1-1, is as follows: NAGVMQNPRHLVRRRGQEARLRCSPMKGHSHVYWYRQLPEEGLKFMVYLQKENIIDESGMPKERFSAEFPKEGPSILRIQQVVRGDSAAYFCASSPGPVNTEAFFGQGTRLTVV.

This clonotype was seen many times. The rearrangement joins TRBV30 to TRBJ1-2; 11 bases agree with TRBD1. CDR1 GTSNPN and CDR2 SVGIG come from the germline V gene (reference sequence). V trimming: 2 bases; J trimming: 2 bases; junction bases outside the gene matches: 4. This CDR3 has 15 residues. This CDR3 is CAWSPGQGENYGYTF. The CDR3 DNA sequence: TGTGCCTGGAGTCCGGGACAGGGGGAAAACTATGGCTACACCTTC.

As to this clonotype: This may arise from a read error, as a much more abundant clone is one base away. V gene TRBV27 combines with J gene TRBJ1-2; the match to TRBD1 covers 9 bases. Germline-derived CDR1 and CDR2 are MNHEY and SMNVEV (reference sequence). The CDR3 contains 14 residues. CDR3 amino acids: CVIQIPGQGVGYTF. The CDR3 DNA follows: TGTGTCATCCAAATACCGGGACAGGGAGTTGGCTACACCTTC.

This clonotype was observed many times. The chain combines TRBV12-3 or TRBV12-4 with TRBJ2-5; D not certain. Trimming removed 1 base at V and 3 bases at J, with 9 bases between. This CDR3 comprises 14 residues. In DNA, the CDR3 is TGTGCCAGCAGTTTAGATGACGGAGAAGAGACCCAGTACTTC. This encodes CASSLDDGEETQYF.

This clonotype turned up a few times. This rearrangement joins TRBV5-1 to TRBJ2-7; D is uncertain. The germline gives CDR1 SGHRS, CDR2 YFSETQ. This CDR3 contains 11 residues. V dropped 0 bases and J dropped 12 bases, with 10 bases sitting between them. Here the CDR3 reads CASSLGQRLYF. CDR3 nucleotides: TGCGCCAGCAGCTTGGGCCAACGACTGTACTTC.

This clonotype was counted a few times. V is TRBV6-2 or TRBV6-3 and J is TRBJ2-7; the match to TRBD1 covers 7 bases. The J segment lost 4 bases and the V segment lost 4 bases, leaving 10 bases of the junction unmatched. There are 15 residues in the CDR3. From germline, CDR1 is MNHEY and CDR2 SVGEGT. CDR3 amino acids: CASSWLGRDRYEQYF. CDR3 coding DNA: TGTGCCAGCAGTTGGCTAGGACGGGACAGATACGAGCAGTACTTC.

This clonotype was seen many times. The rearrangement joins TRBV28 to TRBJ1-1; D gene ambiguous. The CDR3 is 11 amino acids. Germline V CDR1 and CDR2: MDHEN, SYDVKM. CDR3: CAVSGPTEAFF. CDR3 nucleotide sequence: TGTGCTGTGTCCGGGCCCACTGAAGCTTTCTTT. The whole variable domain, remainder taken from reference TRBV28 and TRBJ1-1, is DVKVTQSSRYLVKRTGEKVFLECVQDMDHENMFWYRQDPGLGLRLIYFSYDVKMKEKGDIPEGYSVSREKKERFSLILESASTNQTSMYLCAVSGPTEAFFGQGTRLTVV.

This clonotype was found many times. The rearrangement joins TRBV5-5 to TRBJ2-4; 7 nucleotides line up with TRBD1. The CDR3 extends over 15 amino acids. The V segment lost 5 bases and the J segment 0 bases; nucleotides outside the gene matches: 5. Germline V lookup: CDR1 SGHKS, CDR2 YYEKEE (reference sequence). The CDR3 here is CASSTYRGAKNIQYF. CDR3 DNA: TGTGCCAGCAGTACCTACAGGGGAGCCAAAAACATTCAGTACTTC.

The chain has TRBV4-1 and TRBJ2-5, with a possible D match to TRBD2 (6 bases). The CDR3 has 15 residues. Germline CDR1 is MGHRA and CDR2 is YSYEKL. Trimming shortened V by 3 bases and J by 3 bases, and 14 bases separated the two germline ends. This CDR3 reads CASSHLGWGEETQYF. DNA for the CDR3: TGCGCCAGCAGCCATTTAGGGTGGGGGGAAGAGACCCAGTACTTC.